The clone carrying this TCR beta chain was seen more than once but under ten times. Localized lung adenocarcinoma, a non-small cell lung cancer, affected the donors. CDR1 and CDR2 from the germline V gene are SGHRS and YFSETQ. V was pared by 0 bases and J by 8 bases, with 14 bases between. This CDR3 comprises 14 residues. The data belong to a study of CD4 and CD8 cells across lung adenocarcinoma regions. MiXCR was run by TCRdb on the PCR reads, yielding one entry per CDR3 protein. The sample records about 25,000 distinct CDR3 sequences, around 50% being singletons. Sequences were obtained from CD4+ T cells from the center of a lung tumor. The chain is built from TRBV5-1 and TRBJ1-2; D unresolved. The sequence came from a male donor with lung adenocarcinoma. The CD4 and CD8 labels of this study may be unreliable. The CDR3, as DNA: TGCGCCAGCAGCTTGGGGGGTACGACGGAAGGCTACACCTTC. This gives the protein CASSLGGTTEGYTF.